Listed below are T cell receptor beta chains from one sample, sequenced in a study of human T cells and chemical hapten exposure. Each CDR3 protein gets one entry after TCRdb re-called the RACE reads with MiXCR. The sample includes approximately 180,000 distinct CDR3 sequences, around 30% of them seen just once. Sequenced material: whole blood, taken in connection with sensitization to the hapten diphenylcyclopropenone (DPC). The receptor set was obtained from a woman in her twenties or thirties with alopecia areata. Some clones in this sample may be carry-over from other donors' samples. CDR3s include the opening cysteine and the closing phenylalanine or tryptophan. D genes are given only for firm matches. Where a row states a size, it is once, few, many or the class of an expanded clone; other rows omit it.

abundance	d_gene	j_gene	v_gene	CDR3aa	CDR3nt
few	.	TRBJ1-3	TRBV7-9	CASSLVARGPGNTIYF	TGTGCCAGCAGCTTAGTGGCCAGGGGTCCTGGAAACACCATATATTTT
few	TRBD2	TRBJ2-7	TRBV5-6	CASSLAGVAGEQYF	TGTGCCAGCAGCTTGGCCGGCGTAGCGGGCGAGCAGTACTTC
few	.	TRBJ1-5	TRBV28	CASSPEENHQPQHF	TGTGCCAGCAGTCCCGAGGAGAACCATCAGCCCCAGCATTTT
many	.	TRBJ1-1	TRBV27	CASSLTVNTEAFF	TGTGCCAGCAGTTTAACAGTCAACACTGAAGCTTTCTTT
.	.	TRBJ2-3	TRBV4-3	CASSQDKATQYF	TGCGCCAGCAGCCAAGATAAAGCTACGCAGTATTTT
.	.	TRBJ1-5	TRBV28	CASSPLNQPQHF	TGTGCCAGCAGCCCCCTAAATCAGCCCCAGCATTTT
.	.	TRBJ2-7	TRBV7-2	CASSLVGAITYEQYF	TGTGCCAGCAGCTTAGTTGGAGCGATCACCTACGAGCAGTACTTC
few	TRBD1	TRBJ1-3	TRBV6-5	CASSDRVPGNTIYF	TGTGCCAGCAGCGACAGGGTGCCTGGAAACACCATATATTTT
.	.	TRBJ2-1	TRBV7-2	CASSLTRGNNEQFF	TGTGCCAGCAGCTTAACGCGCGGCAACAATGAGCAGTTCTTC
once	.	TRBJ2-5	TRBV29-1	CSVGRRVGKETQYF	TGCAGCGTTGGAAGGCGGGTTGGGAAAGAGACCCAGTACTTC
few	TRBD2	TRBJ2-7	TRBV29-1	CSVRGGQRWEQYF	TGCAGCGTTCGGGGGGGCCAACGGTGGGAGCAGTACTTC
.	TRBD1	TRBJ1-6	TRBV7-9	CASSLGQSVHF	TGTGCCAGCAGCCTGGGACAGTCGGTTCACTTT
.	.	TRBJ2-4	TRBV29-1	CSVAVAKNIQYF	TGCAGCGTCGCGGTTGCCAAAAACATTCAGTACTTC
.	.	TRBJ2-3	TRBV28	CASSRSSTDTQYF	TGTGCCAGTTCCAGGAGTAGCACAGATACGCAGTATTTT
few	.	TRBJ1-2	TRBV19	CASTIREAYGYTF	TGTGCCAGTACGATCAGGGAAGCCTATGGCTACACCTTC
.	.	TRBJ2-1	TRBV20-1	CSARGSASARSSYNEQFF	TGCAGTGCTAGAGGATCTGCTAGCGCCCGGAGCTCCTACAATGAGCAGTTCTTC
.	TRBD1	TRBJ1-4	TRBV20-1	CSARTRTGRNEKLFF	TGCAGTGCTAGGACGCGGACAGGGAGGAATGAAAAACTGTTTTTT